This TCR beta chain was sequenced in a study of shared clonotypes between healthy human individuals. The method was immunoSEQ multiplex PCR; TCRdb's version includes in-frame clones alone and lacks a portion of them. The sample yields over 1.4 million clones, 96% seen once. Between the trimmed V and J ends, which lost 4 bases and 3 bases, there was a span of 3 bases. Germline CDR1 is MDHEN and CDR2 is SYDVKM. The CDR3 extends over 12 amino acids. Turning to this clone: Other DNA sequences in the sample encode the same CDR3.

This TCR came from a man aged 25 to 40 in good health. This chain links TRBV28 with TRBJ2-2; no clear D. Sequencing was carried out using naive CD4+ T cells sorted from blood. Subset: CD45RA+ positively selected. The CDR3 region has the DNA TGTGCCAGCAGTTCTGACACCGGGGAGCTGTTTTTT. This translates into CASSSDTGELFF.